This is a list of T cell receptor beta chains from one sample in a study of blood T cell repertoires in COVID-19. Clones were sequenced by immunoSEQ multiplex PCR, and TCRdb holds only the in-frame ones, with some missing. The data show tens of thousands of clones, roughly 80% seen once. Sequencing was carried out using peripheral blood. Every receptor here comes from a woman at least 80 years old with active or convalescent COVID-19. CDR3s include the opening cysteine and the closing phenylalanine or tryptophan. The order of the fields is V gene, J gene, clone size, D gene, CDR3 DNA, CDR3 protein. A D gene is named only where the DNA matches it firmly. Some rows mark clone size as missing; the rest say once, few, many or name a class of expanded clone.

TRBV27	TRBJ2-3	NA	TRBD2	TGTGCCAGCAGTTCGCGGGAGGGCCGAGCGTCAGATACGCAGTATTTT	CASSSREGRASDTQYF
TRBV7-8	TRBJ1-3	NA	NA	TGTGCCAGCAGCTTAGGGGGCAGGAGCTCTGGAAACACCATATATTTT	CASSLGGRSSGNTIYF
TRBV19	TRBJ1-2	NA	NA	TGTGCCAGTAGTATATTAACTTACTCGGGGACTAACTATGGCTACACCTTC	CASSILTYSGTNYGYTF
TRBV28	TRBJ2-1	NA	TRBD1	TGTGCCAGCAGTCCCATTCCGGGACAGGTGGACAATGAGCAGTTCTTC	CASSPIPGQVDNEQFF
TRBV7-2	TRBJ2-1	NA	TRBD2	TGTGCCAGCAGCTCGGGTCTAGCGGTGGATGAGCAGTTCTTC	CASSSGLAVDEQFF
TRBV5-4	TRBJ2-3	NA	TRBD2	TGTGCCAGCAGCCTGCGACTAGCGGACACAGATACGCAGTATTTT	CASSLRLADTDTQYF
TRBV7-2	TRBJ1-6	NA	NA	TGTGCCAGCGGCAGGGATAGTTCACCCCTCCACTTT	CASGRDSSPLHF
TRBV7-3	TRBJ2-5	NA	TRBD1	TGTGCCAGCAGCTTAGGAGGGACAGGGTATCAAGAGACCCAGTACTTC	CASSLGGTGYQETQYF
TRBV9	TRBJ1-5	once	NA	TGTGCCAGCAGCGTAGGAGGAATCAGCAATCAGCCCCAGCATTTT	CASSVGGISNQPQHF
TRBV7-9	TRBJ2-1	NA	TRBD2	TGTGCCAGCAGCTTTGAGCTAGCGGACAATGAGCAGTTCTTC	CASSFELADNEQFF
TRBV12-3/TRBV12-4	TRBJ2-5	NA	NA	TGTGCCAGCAGTCAAGACAACCAAGAGACCCAGTACTTC	CASSQDNQETQYF
TRBV7-9	TRBJ2-7	NA	TRBD1	TGTGCCAGCAGCCGGGGACAGGGACTATCCTACGAGCAGTACTTC	CASSRGQGLSYEQYF
TRBV2	TRBJ2-1	once	NA	TGTGCCAGCGGATCCGGGACATTAGTGGATGAGCAGTTCTTC	CASGSGTLVDEQFF
TRBV7-2	TRBJ1-2	few	TRBD1	TGTGCCAGCAGCTTTAAGCCCGGGACAGGGAACGGCTACACCTTC	CASSFKPGTGNGYTF
TRBV25-1	TRBJ1-6	NA	TRBD1	TGTGCCAGCAGCGCGACCGGGACAGTCTACTCACCCCTCCACTTT	CASSATGTVYSPLHF
TRBV15	TRBJ2-7	few	TRBD1	TGTGCCACCAGCAGGGTACAGGGGGTAAGCGAGCAGTACTTC	CATSRVQGVSEQYF